This T cell receptor (beta chain) derives from a study of shared clonotypes between healthy human individuals. Study-wide results and limits: Lower generation probabilities were found for non-shared clonotypes than for those shared by all four donors. Naive subsets generally had larger estimated richness than memory subsets.

TCRdb's table, derived via immunoSEQ multiplex PCR, lists solely in-frame clones and lacks some. In the table there are roughly 530,000 clones, 96% of which are singletons. Concerning this clone itself: Its antigen is undetermined.

Germline lookup yields CDR1 MNHEY and CDR2 SVGAGI. The CDR3 runs to 13 residues. Trimming pared 0 bases from V and 14 bases from J, leaving 11 bases between. The genes are TRBV6-5 and TRBJ1-6; D is unresolved. This TCR came from a woman aged 25-40 years in good health. The sample taken for sequencing was naive CD4+ T cells sorted from blood. The subset: CD45RA+ positively selected. The chain's CDR3 is CASSYSDIRSLHF. DNA for the CDR3: TGTGCCAGCAGTTACTCTGACATCCGCTCCCTCCACTTT.